The 30 T cell receptor beta chains presented below share a single source sample, sequenced in a study of blood T cells in healthy people across ages. PCR was performed a second time for about 7 to 11 cycles using a sample-barcoded 5' primer and a J-beta primer mix. TCRdb passed the 5' RACE reads through MiXCR, listing each CDR3 protein once. The sample holds roughly 650,000 distinct CDR3 sequences; 32% are singletons and the top ten take 15%. The sample taken for sequencing was blood. The receptors stem from a woman older than 75 in good health.

The rearrangement links TRBV28 to TRBJ2-1; 8 nucleotides align to TRBD2. V lost 7 bases to trimming and J lost 0 bases; unmatched junction nucleotides: 8. The CDR3 spans 16 residues. The germline V gene has CDR1 MDHEN and CDR2 SYDVKM. CDR3 coding DNA: TGTGCCAGCAAGGGTGGGGCGGGAGGCTCCTACAATGAGCAGTTCTTC. This gives the protein CASKGGAGGSYNEQFF. The complete variable domain, with remaining parts taken from reference TRBV28 and TRBJ2-1, reads DVKVTQSSRYLVKRTGEKVFLECVQDMDHENMFWYRQDPGLGLRLIYFSYDVKMKEKGDIPEGYSVSREKKERFSLILESASTNQTSMYLCASKGGAGGSYNEQFFGPGTRLTVL.

The chain links TRBV20-1 to TRBJ2-5, with TRBD1 matching 8 bases. The last part of the DNA fits TRBJ2-7 better; the J call may be wrong. The CDR3 is 13 amino acids. In germline, CDR1 is DFQATT, CDR2 SNEGSKA (reference sequence). CDR3 DNA: TGCAGTGCCCTTCGACAGGGGCGATACGAGCAGTACTTC. This encodes CSALRQGRYEQYF.

Ten or more counts support this clonotype. The chain recombines TRBV7-3 with TRBJ1-1; no clear D. The CDR3 runs 16 residues. The V gene's germline CDR1 is SGHTA and CDR2 FQGTGA. The V gene lost 2 bases and the J gene lost 0 bases, with 13 bases spanning the gap. CDR3 amino acids: CASSLSGRQMNTEAFF. The CDR3 bases are TGTGCCAGCAGCTTATCGGGTCGGCAGATGAACACTGAAGCTTTCTTT.

This clonotype was found a few times. The chain joins TRBV20-1 to TRBJ1-2; D not resolved. Between the trimmed V and J ends, which lost 5 bases and 1 base, there was a span of 14 bases. Per the germline V gene, CDR1 is DFQATT and CDR2 is SNEGSKA (reference sequence). CDR3 length: 14 amino acids. Here the CDR3 reads CSAPPKQSNYGYTF. The CDR3 DNA reads as TGCAGTGCTCCGCCCAAACAGAGTAACTATGGCTACACCTTC.

For this clonotype: This may be a read error, as it is one base from a much larger clone. The CDR3 loop reads CSAPESVGQGKGKLFF. The DNA for the CDR3 is TGCAGTGCCCCGGAGTCAGTCGGACAGGGAAAAGGGAAACTGTTTTTT. The chain recombines TRBV20-1 with TRBJ1-4, with TRBD1 matching over 8 bases. Germline loops: CDR1 DFQATT, CDR2 SNEGSKA (reference sequence). The junction had 20 bases not matched to a gene; V was cut back by 6 bases and J by 11 bases. The CDR3 runs 16 residues.

This sequence joins TRBV6-2 or TRBV6-3 and TRBJ2-1; TRBD2 aligns across 12 bases. CDR3 size: 20 residues. CDR1 and CDR2 from the germline V gene are MNHEY and SVGEGT. The V segment lost 2 bases and the J segment 0 bases; nucleotides outside the gene matches: 11. CDR3 loop: CASSYQLAGGTYGSYNEQFF. CDR3 bases: TGTGCCAGCAGTTACCAACTAGCGGGAGGAACATACGGCTCCTACAATGAGCAGTTCTTC.

This clonotype was observed a few times. The rearrangement joins TRBV6-2 or TRBV6-3 to TRBJ2-2; D not resolved. Germline V lookup: CDR1 MNHEY, CDR2 SVGEGT. With 6 bases removed from V and 0 bases from J, the gap between germline ends came to 14 bases. This CDR3 is built from 16 residues. The CDR3 sequence is CASRPLTRPNTGELFF. DNA for the CDR3: TGTGCCAGCAGACCTCTGACGAGGCCGAACACCGGGGAGCTGTTTTTT.

In this sample, this clonotype turned up many times. The chain joins TRBV5-1 to TRBJ2-3; 10 bases are a match to TRBD1. Looked up from germline, CDR1 is SGHRS and CDR2 is YFSETQ. There are 15 residues in the CDR3. The junction had 7 bases not matched to a gene; V was cut back by 4 bases and J by 5 bases. CDR3 residues: CASSPVGQGRDTQYF. The CDR3 region has the DNA TGCGCCAGCAGCCCGGTGGGACAGGGGAGAGATACGCAGTATTTT.

This clonotype was counted at least ten times. The genes are TRBV20-1 and TRBJ2-7, with D uncertain. Trimming took off 5 bases at V and 3 bases at J, with 8 bases between the two ends. CDR3 length: 11 amino acids. Germline values: CDR1 DFQATT, CDR2 SNEGSKA (reference sequence). CDR3 loop: CSAFQRYEQYF. The DNA of the CDR3 is TGCAGTGCTTTTCAGCGCTACGAGCAGTACTTC.

The rearrangement links TRBV3-1 to TRBJ2-7; 7 bases fit TRBD1. Losses at the gene ends were 3 bases for V and 7 bases for J; bases not matched to a gene: 15. CDR3 size: 16 residues. Per germline, CDR1 LGHDT and CDR2 YNNKEL (reference sequence). The CDR3 DNA follows: TGTGCCAGCAGCCATCCCAGGGGGAATTCCTACAGTGAGCAGTACTTC. Amino acid sequence: CASSHPRGNSYSEQYF.

This clonotype was seen repeatedly, ten times or more. V gene TRBV25-1 combines with J gene TRBJ1-1; the D is unclear. The CDR3 contains 13 residues. Germline V gene sequence: CDR1 MGHDK, CDR2 SYGVNS. Trimming took 4 bases from V and 5 from J, leaving 11 bases between them. The CDR3 nucleotides read TGTGCCAGCAGTGCTCCGGGAAGGACTGAAGCTTTCTTT. This encodes CASSAPGRTEAFF.

This rearrangement joins TRBV7-9 to TRBJ2-1; 11 bases line up with TRBD2. This CDR3 has 15 residues. With V trimmed by 5 bases and J by 12 bases, 12 bases remained unmatched. Germline V CDR1 and CDR2: SEHNR, FQNEAQ (reference sequence). The CDR3 here is CASSLVAGGLDGQFF. The CDR3 DNA reads TGTGCCAGCAGCCTTGTAGCGGGAGGGCTGGATGGGCAGTTCTTC.

This clonotype was counted many times. J is TRBJ2-5 and V is TRBV6-2 or TRBV6-3, with 7 bases that match TRBD1. Losses at the gene ends were 5 bases for V and 5 bases for J; bases not matched to a gene: 8. Per germline, CDR1 MNHEY and CDR2 SVGEGT. The CDR3 covers 14 residues. Written as DNA, the CDR3 is TGTGCCAGCAGTCGCGACAGGGTTTTGGAGACCCAGTACTTC. It translates to CASSRDRVLETQYF.

CDR3 protein: CASSFGGYDISYEQYF. CDR3 nucleotide sequence: TGTGCCAGCAGCTTTGGGGGGTACGACATCTCCTACGAGCAGTACTTC. The J gene is TRBJ2-7, the V gene TRBV11-2; maybe TRBD2 (6 bases). The CDR3 spans 16 residues. V shed 3 bases and J shed 0 bases, with 15 bases lying between them. Germline values: CDR1 SGHAT, CDR2 FQNNGV.

The sample holds many counts of this clonotype. The rearrangement uses TRBV2 and TRBJ2-7; TRBD1 aligns across 10 bases. With V trimmed by 4 bases and J by 6 bases, 9 bases remained unmatched. The CDR3 runs 15 residues. Germline CDR1 SNHLY, CDR2 FYNNEI. This chain's CDR3 is CASSVSDRGKGEQYF. In DNA form, the CDR3 reads TGTGCCAGCAGTGTTTCGGACAGGGGGAAGGGCGAGCAGTACTTC.

Turning to this clonotype: The junction departs from the called germline gene at one end, perhaps through a read error. V gene TRBV5-1 combines with J gene TRBJ2-1; TRBD2 agrees at 9 bases. The CDR3 is made up of 15 amino acids. The V gene's germline CDR1 is SGHRS and CDR2 YFSETQ. CDR3 loop: CVNSFSSGEYSEQFF. Written as DNA, the CDR3 is TGCGTCAACAGCTTCTCTAGCGGGGAATACAGTGAGCAGTTCTTC.

This clonotype was recorded at least ten times. V gene TRBV9 combines with J gene TRBJ2-6; D possibly corresponds to TRBD1 (5 bases). Per germline, CDR1 SGDLS and CDR2 YYNGEE. Deletions cut 4 bases from V and 2 bases from J, with 16 bases between. This CDR3 is built from 17 residues. CDR3 bases: TGTGCCAGCAGCCGTTCCTTTACAGGAACTGGGGCCAACGTCCTGACTTTC. It specifies CASSRSFTGTGANVLTF. Variable domain in full (rest from reference TRBV9 and TRBJ2-6): DSGVTQTPKHLITATGQRVTLRCSPRSGDLSVYWYQQSLDQGLQFLIQYYNGEERAKGNILERFSAQQFPDLHSELNLSSLELGDSALYFCASSRSFTGTGANVLTFGAGSRLTVL.

This clonotype was detected only a few times. V usage is TRBV3-1 and J usage is TRBJ1-1; 7 bases are a match to TRBD1. This CDR3 region has 15 residues. The J segment lost 4 bases and the V segment lost 4 bases, leaving 9 bases of the junction unmatched. Germline CDR1 LGHDT, CDR2 YNNKEL (reference sequence). The CDR3 spells CASSPFDRAATEAFF. CDR3 in DNA: TGTGCCAGCAGCCCTTTTGACAGGGCGGCCACTGAAGCTTTCTTT.

This clonotype was counted ten times or more. In nucleotides, the CDR3 is TGCGCCAGCAGCTGGAGAACTGGAGGCTCCAATGAGCAGTTCTTC. Encoded protein: CASSWRTGGSNEQFF. The chain has TRBV5-1 and TRBJ2-1, with D tentatively TRBD2 (5 bases). Trimming cost V 3 bases and J 6 bases, with 16 bases left between them. Germline V gene data show CDR1 as SGHRS and CDR2 as YFSETQ. The CDR3 is made up of 15 amino acids.

The V gene is TRBV7-6, the J gene TRBJ2-1; 15 nucleotides match TRBD2. V dropped 5 bases and J dropped 8; count of bases not matched to a gene: 4. The germline V gene has CDR1 SGHVS and CDR2 FNYEAQ. The CDR3 spans 15 residues. The CDR3 sequence: CASSRTSGRADEQFF. CDR3 sequence (DNA): TGTGCCAGCAGCCGGACTAGCGGGAGGGCTGATGAGCAGTTCTTC. The full variable domain, with the rest looked up from reference TRBV7-6 and TRBJ2-1, is GAGVSQSPRYKVTKRGQDVALRCDPISGHVSLYWYRQALGQGPEFLTYFNYEAQQDKSGLPNDRFSAERPEGSISTLTIQRTEQRDSAMYRCASSRTSGRADEQFFGPGTRLTVL.

This clonotype occurred many times. This chain uses TRBV6-2 or TRBV6-3 with TRBJ2-1; 7 bases map to TRBD1. Germline V CDR1 and CDR2: MNHEY, SVGEGT. This CDR3 is 14 amino acids long. V lost 5 bases to trimming and J lost 4 bases; unmatched junction nucleotides: 5. The CDR3 here is CASSPPDRYNEQFF. CDR3 nucleotide sequence: TGTGCCAGCAGTCCCCCGGACAGGTACAATGAGCAGTTCTTC.

This clonotype was counted a single time. The genes are TRBV20-1 and TRBJ2-1; 8 bases map to TRBD2. J gave up 7 bases and V 0 bases, and 8 bases lay outside the gene matches. The CDR3 contains 15 residues. Germline CDR1 and CDR2: DFQATT and SNEGSKA (reference sequence). DNA for the CDR3: TGCAGTGCTAGAGATCAGTCGGGGGGGCCAAATGAGCAGTTCTTC. It yields the protein CSARDQSGGPNEQFF.

A remark on this clonotype: This may arise from a read error, as a much more abundant clone is one base away. The chain couples TRBV7-2 to TRBJ2-3; 7 nucleotides match TRBD1. V lost 4 bases and J lost 14; bases outside the gene matches: 18. The germline gives CDR1 SGHTA, CDR2 FQGNSA. The CDR3 has 15 residues. CDR3 DNA: TGTGCCAGCAGCTCCCCGGACAGGCTTAATGAAAAACTGTATTTT. Translating it yields CASSSPDRLNEKLYF.

This chain connects TRBV11-2 to TRBJ1-1; 7 nucleotides line up with TRBD1. V lost 3 bases, J lost 1 base, and 2 bases stayed unmatched. This CDR3 contains 14 residues. Germline V gives CDR1 SGHAT, CDR2 FQNNGV. As DNA, the CDR3 is TGTGCCAGCAGCTTGGACAGGAGGAACACTGAAGCTTTCTTT. It codes for CASSLDRRNTEAFF.

This rearrangement joins TRBV29-1 to TRBJ1-1; the D gene is possibly TRBD1 (5 bases). The CDR3 spans 13 residues. Germline loops: CDR1 SQVTM, CDR2 ANQGSEA. The ends were cut back, 6 bases at V and 2 bases at J, with 13 bases in the middle. In DNA, the CDR3 is TGCAGCGTCCCGGGGACGGGAAACACTGAAGCTTTCTTT. Translation gives CSVPGTGNTEAFF. The full variable domain, completed using reference TRBV29-1 and TRBJ1-1, is SAVISQKPSRDICQRGTSLTIQCQVDSQVTMMFWYRQQPGQSLTLIATANQGSEATYESGFVIDKFPISRPNLTFSTLTVSNMSPEDSSIYLCSVPGTGNTEAFFGQGTRLTVV.

The chain carries TRBV7-9 and TRBJ1-1, with D tentatively TRBD1 (5 bases). With 4 bases removed from V and 13 bases from J, the gap between germline ends came to 16 bases. The CDR3 has 12 residues. Germline V gene sequence: CDR1 SEHNR, CDR2 FQNEAQ (reference sequence). CDR3 region: CASSSHRQQGFF. The CDR3 DNA reads TGTGCCAGCAGCTCGCACAGGCAGCAAGGTTTCTTT.

Here the CDR3 reads CSAPIPSGGSYNEQFF. CDR3 coding DNA: TGCAGTGCTCCCATCCCGAGCGGGGGCTCCTACAATGAGCAGTTCTTC. The gene calls are TRBV20-1 and TRBJ2-1; 8 bases fit TRBD2. The CDR3 extends over 16 amino acids. Germline V gene data show CDR1 as DFQATT and CDR2 as SNEGSKA (reference sequence). With V trimmed by 5 bases and J by 0 bases, 9 bases remained unmatched.

The sample holds a few counts of this clonotype. This chain links TRBV7-8 with TRBJ1-1; 7 bases fit TRBD1. This CDR3 is 13 amino acids long. Germline CDR1 is SGHVS and CDR2 is FQNEAQ. Germline trimming cut 6 bases from V and 3 bases from J; bases unmatched to any gene: 4. The CDR3 loop is CASRIDRDTEAFF. The CDR3 nucleotides are TGTGCCAGCAGAATCGACAGGGACACTGAAGCTTTCTTT.

This clonotype occurred many times. V usage is TRBV4-1 and J usage is TRBJ2-5; 7 nucleotides match TRBD2. V lost 1 base to trimming and J lost 1 base; unmatched junction nucleotides: 9. CDR1 and CDR2 (germline): MGHRA, YSYEKL. This CDR3 contains 17 residues. In nucleotides, the CDR3 is TGCGCCAGCAGCCAAGGCTGGGGAGCGGGGAGCCAAGAGACCCAGTACTTC. Protein: CASSQGWGAGSQETQYF.

The chain couples TRBV9 to TRBJ1-3; D not resolved. Germline lookup yields CDR1 SGDLS and CDR2 YYNGEE. This CDR3 contains 14 residues. The germline V and J ends were trimmed by 0 bases and 1 base, with 5 bases remaining between them. The CDR3 region is CASSVAVSGNTIYF. CDR3 in DNA: TGTGCCAGCAGCGTAGCTGTTTCTGGAAACACCATATATTTT.